These T cell receptor beta chains were read from a single sample in a study of T cell repertoires in cytomegalovirus infection. One entry per CDR3 protein results from TCRdb running MiXCR on the reads. The repertoire has roughly 640,000 distinct CDR3 sequences, 20% to 25% of them found once; the top ten carry less than 10%. The sequencing input was CD8+ T cells from PBMCs. The receptors derive from a human donor in good health (CMV status not recorded). Some clones in this sample may be carry-over from other donors' samples. Each CDR3 is given with its conserved first and last residue. Fields, in order: V gene, clone size, D gene, J gene, CDR3 DNA, CDR3 protein. The D gene is left open where the match is weak. The size field is filled for only some rows; it gives once, few, many or a size class.

>TRBV15|NA|NA|TRBJ1-5
TGTGCCACCAGCAGAGGAAGGGCGCCGAAAATTTATAGCAATCAGCCCCAGCATTTT
CATSRGRAPKIYSNQPQHF
>TRBV19|NA|NA|TRBJ1-1
TGTGCCAGTACCCCTCCTGGACCCGGGACTGAAGCTTTCTTT
CASTPPGPGTEAFF
>TRBV29-1|NA|TRBD1|TRBJ2-7
TGCAGCGTTGAACACCGGGACAGAGCCTACTACGAGCAGTACTTC
CSVEHRDRAYYEQYF
>TRBV6-6|NA|NA|TRBJ2-4
TGTGCCAGCAGTTACTCGAACGTTCCGGGGAGCATTCAGTACTTC
CASSYSNVPGSIQYF
>TRBV7-2|many|TRBD1|TRBJ2-1
TGTGCCAGCAGCATTCAAGACAGGGTCGCGGATGAGCAGTTCTTC
CASSIQDRVADEQFF
>TRBV19|NA|NA|TRBJ1-1
TGTGCCACGGGGGGTAACACTGAAGCTTTCTTT
CATGGNTEAFF
>TRBV29-1|once|NA|TRBJ2-3
TGCAGCGTTGAAGAATATATGGGGGATACGCAGTATTTT
CSVEEYMGDTQYF
>TRBV27|NA|NA|TRBJ1-5
TGTGCCAGCAGACCCCTCGGGGATCAGCCCCAGCATTTT
CASRPLGDQPQHF
>TRBV4-1|NA|TRBD2|TRBJ2-3
TGCGCCAGCAGCCAAGATCTGGGGGGGTTTATTGTGGCGGGGGGGCTCGATAATACGCAGTATTTT
CASSQDLGGFIVAGGLDNTQYF
>TRBV19|NA|NA|TRBJ1-2
TGTGCCAGTAGTCTACTACCGGGACGATGGATCGGCTACACCTTC
CASSLLPGRWIGYTF
>TRBV5-6|few|TRBD2|TRBJ2-4
TGTGCCAGCTCCCCGGGAGGGGACATTCAGTACTTC
CASSPGGDIQYF
>TRBV4-1|NA|NA|TRBJ2-1
TGCGCCAGCAGCCAAGTCACGGGGACGCAGTTCTTC
CASSQVTGTQFF
>TRBV5-1|NA|NA|TRBJ1-1
TGCGCCAGCTTGGTTGGCACTGAAGCTTTCTTT
CASLVGTEAFF
>TRBV7-2|many|NA|TRBJ2-1
TGTGCCAGCAGCTTAAGAGTACTCGGCCCAATGAGGGAGCAGTTCTTC
CASSLRVLGPMREQFF
>TRBV20-1|NA|NA|TRBJ2-7
TGCAGTTCTACTTCTTGGGGGCTAGCTACGATGCAGTACTTC
CSSTSWGLATMQYF
>TRBV6-1|few|NA|TRBJ2-1
TGTGCCAGCACAAGACGGGGGAACCAATACAATGAGCAGTTCTTC
CASTRRGNQYNEQFF
>TRBV7-9|many|TRBD2|TRBJ2-1
TGTGCCAGCAGCCGCATCCTAGCGGGGGGGCGCAATGAGCAGTTCTTC
CASSRILAGGRNEQFF
>TRBV7-8|few|TRBD2|TRBJ2-1
TGTGCCAGCAGCTCACCGGGACTAGCGGGGGGGGGCAATGAGCAGTTCTTC
CASSSPGLAGGGNEQFF
>TRBV7-9|NA|TRBD1|TRBJ2-1
TGTGCCAGCAGCTGGGGACAGGGCCCCTACAATGAGCAGTTCTTC
CASSWGQGPYNEQFF
>TRBV27|NA|NA|TRBJ1-1
TGTGCCAGCGGGAAATTTTCAGGGAACACTGAAGCTTTCTTT
CASGKFSGNTEAFF
>TRBV6-2/TRBV6-3|NA|TRBD1|TRBJ1-5
TGTGCCAGCAGACCCCATGACAGGGCGGGTAGCAATCAGCCCCAGCATTTT
CASRPHDRAGSNQPQHF
>TRBV4-3|few|NA|TRBJ2-3
TGCGCCAGCAGCCAAGATCTTTCGGATACGCAGTATTTT
CASSQDLSDTQYF
>TRBV6-8|NA|NA|TRBJ2-1
TGTGCCAGCACCTGGTTTGGTCATAATGAGCAGTTCTTC
CASTWFGHNEQFF
>TRBV20-1|few|NA|TRBJ2-5
TGCAGTGCTAGGTCGGGACTTGCGGGGCGGTGGGCCCAAGAGACCCAGTACTTC
CSARSGLAGRWAQETQYF
>TRBV14|NA|NA|TRBJ2-3
TGTGCCAGCAGCCAAGATCGGGGGTTGAGAACAGATACGCAGTATTTT
CASSQDRGLRTDTQYF
>TRBV28|NA|TRBD1|TRBJ2-2
TGTGCCAGCACCATTCCCCTACAGGGGGCGGGAACCGGGGAGCTGTTTTTT
CASTIPLQGAGTGELFF
>TRBV20-1|NA|NA|TRBJ1-1
TGCAGTGCTAGCGACGGGTACGACACTGAAGCTTTCTTT
CSASDGYDTEAFF
>TRBV2|NA|NA|TRBJ1-1
TGTGCCAGCACGGTCACTGAAGCTTTCTTT
CASTVTEAFF
>TRBV6-2/TRBV6-3|NA|NA|TRBJ2-3
TGTGCCAGCAGTCGTAGCTCGGATACGCAGTATTTT
CASSRSSDTQYF
>TRBV7-6|many|TRBD1|TRBJ1-1
TGTGCCAGCAGCCACAGGGGAAACATGAACACTGAAGCTTTCTTT
CASSHRGNMNTEAFF
>TRBV20-1|many|TRBD2|TRBJ2-1
TGCAGTGCTAGGGACCTAGCGGGTGATTACAATGAGCAGTTCTTC
CSARDLAGDYNEQFF
>TRBV27|NA|TRBD1|TRBJ1-2
TGTGCCAGCAGTTTAGGGGGACGGGACAGAAACTATGGCTACACCTTC
CASSLGGRDRNYGYTF
>TRBV28|NA|TRBD2|TRBJ2-3
TGTGCCAGCAGTTTAGGGCTAGCGGGAAGGGAAGATACGCAGTATTTT
CASSLGLAGREDTQYF
>TRBV7-8|many|NA|TRBJ2-5
TGTGCCAGCAGCTTAGGACGACAGGGAGGTCAAGAGACCCAGTACTTC
CASSLGRQGGQETQYF
>TRBV20-1|few|NA|TRBJ1-5
TGCAGTGCTAGAGATAATATCGATCAGCCCCAGCATTTT
CSARDNIDQPQHF
>TRBV6-2/TRBV6-3|few|NA|TRBJ2-4
TGTGCCAGCACCCCGGGACTGGGCTACAAAAACATTCAGTACTTC
CASTPGLGYKNIQYF
>TRBV7-9|NA|NA|TRBJ2-3
TGTGCCAGCAGCCCGGGACCGGCAGCGGATACGCAGTATTTT
CASSPGPAADTQYF
>TRBV12-3/TRBV12-4|NA|TRBD2|TRBJ2-3
TGTGCCAACAGCCCCATAGCGGGGGGAGACCCGACTCACACAGATACGCAGTATTTT
CANSPIAGGDPTHTDTQYF
>TRBV7-9|many|NA|TRBJ2-3
TGTGCCAGCAGCCTTGGCGGCGATGGTTTTACGCAGTATTTT
CASSLGGDGFTQYF
>TRBV6-5|few|NA|TRBJ1-1
TGTGCCAGCAGATCCCCCCGGGGTCACACTGAAGCTTTCTTT
CASRSPRGHTEAFF
>TRBV29-1|NA|NA|TRBJ1-2
TGCAGCGTTGAAGATCTGACAGCCTATGGCTACACCTTC
CSVEDLTAYGYTF
>TRBV12-5|NA|TRBD1|TRBJ2-1
TGTGCTAGTGGTGTCGGACAGGGGACCTACAATGAGCAGTTCTTC
CASGVGQGTYNEQFF
>TRBV6-2/TRBV6-3|many|NA|TRBJ1-2
TGTGCCAGCCTTAACGTCCTAAACTATGGCTACACCTTC
CASLNVLNYGYTF
>TRBV25-1|few|TRBD2|TRBJ2-2
TGTGCCAGCAGTGAAATACGGACTAGCGCGAACACCGGGGAGCTGTTTTTT
CASSEIRTSANTGELFF
>TRBV12-3/TRBV12-4|NA|NA|TRBJ1-1
TGTGCCAACAGTTTAGGCGTTAGCGCTGAAGCTTTCTTT
CANSLGVSAEAFF
>TRBV11-2|few|NA|TRBJ2-3
TGTGCCAGCAGCTTAATTGCCTCGGTGGGAGATACGCAGTATTTT
CASSLIASVGDTQYF
>TRBV6-2/TRBV6-3|many|NA|TRBJ2-3
TGTGCCAGCAGCTACGGAGATACGCAGTATTTT
CASSYGDTQYF
>TRBV6-5|NA|NA|TRBJ2-7
TGTGCCAGCAGTTACTCCTCAGGGGGGGAGCAGTACTTC
CASSYSSGGEQYF
>TRBV7-9|NA|NA|TRBJ2-1
TGTGCCAGCAGCTTCTGGGACCTCGAGGGAAATGAGCAGTTCTTC
CASSFWDLEGNEQFF
>TRBV6-2/TRBV6-3|few|TRBD2|TRBJ2-3
TGTGCCAGCAGTTACTCCCTGGAGAGCGGGGGGGCAGATACGCAGTATTTT
CASSYSLESGGADTQYF
>TRBV7-4|NA|NA|TRBJ2-3
TGTGCCAGCAGGTTGGGCGGCTTGATCACAGATACGCAGTATTTT
CASRLGGLITDTQYF
>TRBV29-1|NA|NA|TRBJ2-1
TGCAGCGTATCACAGGGAAATGAGCAGTTCTTC
CSVSQGNEQFF
>TRBV7-3|few|NA|TRBJ2-1
TGTGCCAGCAGCTTTCCACCCCTTCGGGGAGGATACAATGAGCAGTTCTTC
CASSFPPLRGGYNEQFF
>TRBV2|NA|TRBD2|TRBJ2-1
TGTGCCAGCGACCTGGCTAGCGGGGGGGCCTATGAGCAGTTCTTC
CASDLASGGAYEQFF
>TRBV7-8|many|TRBD1|TRBJ1-5
TGTGCCAGCAGCGGAGGACAGGGCCGCAATCAGCCCCAGCATTTT
CASSGGQGRNQPQHF
>TRBV20-1|NA|NA|TRBJ1-2
TGCAGTGCTAGACCTAGATCGGCTAACTATGGCTACACCTTC
CSARPRSANYGYTF